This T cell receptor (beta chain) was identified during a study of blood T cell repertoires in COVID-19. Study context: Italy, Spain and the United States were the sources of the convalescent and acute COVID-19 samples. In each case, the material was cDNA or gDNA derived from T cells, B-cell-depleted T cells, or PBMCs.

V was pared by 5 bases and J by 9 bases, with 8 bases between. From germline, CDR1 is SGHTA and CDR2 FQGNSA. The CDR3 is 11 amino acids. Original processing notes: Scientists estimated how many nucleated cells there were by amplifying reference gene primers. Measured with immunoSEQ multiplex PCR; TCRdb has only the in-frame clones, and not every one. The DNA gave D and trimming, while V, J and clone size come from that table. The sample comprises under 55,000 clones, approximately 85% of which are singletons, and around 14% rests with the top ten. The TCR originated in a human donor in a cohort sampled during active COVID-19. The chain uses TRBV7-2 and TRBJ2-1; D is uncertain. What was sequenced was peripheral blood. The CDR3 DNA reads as TGTGCCAGCAGCCGTTCGGGTGAGCAGTTCTTC. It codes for CASSRSGEQFF.